These 14 T cell receptor beta chains were all obtained from the same sample, sequenced in a study of cytomegalovirus exposure and HLA in healthy donors. Amplification used 60 Vbeta primers and 13 Jbeta primers. Assay used: immunoSEQ multiplex PCR; TCRdb lists only in-frame clones, some missing. The sample data list roughly 40,000 clones. Material for sequencing was PBMCs. The origin of the receptors is a male donor in good health and CMV-seronegative.

As concerns this clone: The same CDR3 arises from other DNA sequences in this sample as well. This sequence joins TRBV6-1 and TRBJ2-7; TRBD2 matches at 7 bases. Trimming removed 9 bases from V and 4 bases from J; junction bases left unmatched: 15. The CDR3 consists of 15 residues. Germline CDR1 MNHNS, CDR2 SASEGT. CDR3 nucleotide sequence: TGTGCCAGTAAGCCATCGGCGGGAGATATTTACGAGCAGTACTTC. Its protein is CASKPSAGDIYEQYF.

CDR3 amino acids: CASSVGTSGSTDTQYF. In DNA, the CDR3 is TGTGCCAGCAGCGTCGGGACTAGCGGGAGCACAGATACGCAGTATTTT. This rearrangement joins TRBV7-9 to TRBJ2-3, with TRBD2 identical over 12 bases. Germline V gives CDR1 SEHNR, CDR2 FQNEAQ (reference sequence). J was trimmed by 0 bases and V by 5 bases; bases with no gene match: 3. The CDR3 runs to 16 residues. Supplemented by reference TRBV7-9 and TRBJ2-3, the full variable domain reads DTGVSQNPRHKITKRGQNVTFRCDPISEHNRLYWYRQTLGQGPEFLTYFQNEAQLEKSRLLSDRFSAERPKGSFSTLEIQRTEQGDSAMYLCASSVGTSGSTDTQYFGPGTRLTVL.

This rearrangement joins TRBV7-9 to TRBJ2-1; 8 bases are shared with TRBD2. The CDR3 is 16 amino acids. Germline V gives CDR1 SEHNR, CDR2 FQNEAQ (reference sequence). J was trimmed by 2 bases and V by 1 base; bases with no gene match: 4. The CDR3 nucleotides are TGTGCCAGCAGCTTAGAGGGACTAGTCCCCTACAATGAGCAGTTCTTC. As protein: CASSLEGLVPYNEQFF.

The gene calls are TRBV4-1 and TRBJ1-2, with 10 bases lining up with TRBD1. Germline values: CDR1 MGHRA, CDR2 YSYEKL. This CDR3 comprises 15 residues. V lost 4 bases and J lost 4; bases outside the gene matches: 6. CDR3 in DNA: TGCGCCAGCAGCCGCCGGGACAGGGGAGGCTATGGCTACACCTTC. Translation gives CASSRRDRGGYGYTF.

This chain joins TRBV6-6 and TRBJ2-1; 7 nucleotides match TRBD2. This CDR3 is built from 16 residues. From germline, CDR1 is MNHNY and CDR2 SVGAGI (reference sequence). V dropped 5 bases and J dropped 5; count of bases not matched to a gene: 12. Here the CDR3 DNA reads TGTGCCAGCAGTGGGGTCGGGGGGAGGACCGACAATGAGCAGTTCTTC. As protein: CASSGVGGRTDNEQFF.

The rearrangement joins TRBV15 to TRBJ2-3, with D possibly matching TRBD1 (6 bases). V dropped 8 bases and J dropped 3 bases, with 21 bases sitting between them. This CDR3 has 16 residues. CDR1 is LNHNV and CDR2 is YYDKDF in the germline V gene (reference sequence). The CDR3 DNA reads TGTGCCACCGGCGCTAGGTTGCAGGGGATAACAGATACGCAGTATTTT. It encodes CATGARLQGITDTQYF.

The chain is built from TRBV18 and TRBJ1-4; tentative D call: TRBD1 (6 bases). CDR3 length equals 16 residues. Germline-derived CDR1 and CDR2 are KGHSH and LQKENI. V dropped 2 bases and J dropped 0 bases, with 10 bases sitting between them. CDR3 loop: CASSPTQGTTNEKLFF. For the CDR3, the DNA is TGTGCCAGCTCACCAACACAGGGTACAACTAATGAAAAACTGTTTTTT.

This chain connects TRBV7-9 to TRBJ1-3; D is undetermined. This CDR3 is built from 15 residues. CDR1 SEHNR and CDR2 FQNEAQ come from the germline V gene (reference sequence). Deletions cut 0 bases from V and 1 base from J, with 7 bases between. For the CDR3, the DNA is TGTGCCAGCAGCTTAGCTAAGCGGTCTGGAAACACCATATATTTT. Translation gives CASSLAKRSGNTIYF.

Regarding this clone: An end of the junction differs from the germline gene, which may be a read error. This rearrangement joins TRBV7-7 to TRBJ2-6; a weak D match, TRBD2 (5 bases). This CDR3 has 15 amino acids. Germline V gene sequence: CDR1 SSHAT, CDR2 FNYEAQ (reference sequence). Here the CDR3 reads CASSFEGSGANVLTF. CDR3 bases: TGTGCTAGCAGCTTTGAGGGCTCTGGGGCCAACGTCCTGACTTTC.

This chain links TRBV4-1 with TRBJ1-2, with D possibly TRBD1 on 6 matching bases. Germline assignment: CDR1 MGHRA and CDR2 YSYEKL. The CDR3 runs 15 residues. Trimming cost V 0 bases and J 4 bases, with 12 bases left between them. The CDR3 is CASSQDDDRFYGYTF. CDR3 coding DNA: TGCGCCAGCAGCCAAGATGATGACAGGTTCTATGGCTACACCTTC.

The V call is TRBV6-1, the J call TRBJ1-5; the match to TRBD1 covers 9 bases. Looked up from germline, CDR1 is MNHNS and CDR2 is SASEGT. The CDR3 sequence is 15 residues long. The J segment lost 3 bases and the V segment lost 5 bases, leaving 5 bases of the junction unmatched. CDR3 residues: CASSRTGVTNQPQHF. CDR3 DNA: TGTGCCAGCAGTAGGACAGGGGTCACCAATCAGCCCCAGCATTTT.

The chain has TRBV7-9 and TRBJ2-1; 8 bases fit TRBD2. This CDR3 spans 15 amino acids. V lost 5 bases, J lost 5 bases, and 8 bases stayed unmatched. The V gene's germline CDR1 is SEHNR and CDR2 FQNEAQ (reference sequence). The CDR3 spells CASSRRTSTNNEQFF. The DNA for the CDR3 is TGTGCCAGCAGCAGACGGACTAGCACAAACAATGAGCAGTTCTTC.

The chain couples TRBV25-1 to TRBJ1-3; D is ambiguous. The V end was cut by 3 bases, the J end by 0 bases, with 6 bases between. The CDR3 loop spans 14 amino acids. Germline V gives CDR1 MGHDK, CDR2 SYGVNS. CDR3 coding DNA: TGTGCCAGCAGTGAGGTACACTCTGGAAACACCATATATTTT. Translation gives CASSEVHSGNTIYF.

The chain employs TRBV4-1 and TRBJ2-7; 8 bases line up with TRBD2. After removal of 3 bases from V and 9 bases from J, the junction contained 19 bases not matched to a gene. The CDR3 has 17 residues. CDR1 is MGHRA, CDR2 YSYEKL, per germline. CDR3 coding DNA: TGCGCCAGCAGCCATCCCCGCAAGCGGGAGACCCGCCCGGTGCAGTACTTC. It is translated as CASSHPRKRETRPVQYF.